Below are 9 T cell receptor beta chains sequenced from a single sample in a study of T cell responses to AZD1222 COVID-19 vaccine. Measured with immunoSEQ multiplex PCR; TCRdb has only the in-frame clones, and not every one. The sample includes fewer than 200,000 clones, roughly nine tenths of them seen just once. Sequenced here: peripheral blood, sampled on day 0 of AZD1222 vaccination. All receptors derive from an adult in good health.

The J gene is TRBJ2-1, the V gene TRBV29-1; D unclear. V lost 5 bases and J lost 7, with 6 bases in between. The germline CDR1 and CDR2 sequences are SQVTM and ANQGSEA. The CDR3 has 10 amino acids. In DNA, the CDR3 is TGCAGCGTTAAGGAAAATGAGCAGTTCTTC. Its translation: CSVKENEQFF.

The V and J genes are TRBV3-1 (or the pseudogene TRBV3-2) and TRBJ1-5; the D is unclear. V was trimmed by 2 bases and J by 5 bases, leaving 10 bases between them. The CDR3 runs to 14 residues. The germline CDR1 and CDR2 sequences are LGHDT and YNNKEL (reference sequence). The DNA of the CDR3 is TGTGCCAGCAGCCAAACTCGGAGGGATCAGCCCCAGCATTTT. This gives the protein CASSQTRRDQPQHF.

The chain joins TRBV28 to TRBJ1-4; weak D call: TRBD1 (5 bases). CDR1 is MDHEN and CDR2 is SYDVKM in the germline V gene. The ends were cut back, 4 bases at V and 4 bases at J, with 10 bases in the middle. The CDR3 extends over 14 amino acids. CDR3 DNA: TGTGCCAGCAGTTCGGGGGGAGTTAATGAAAAACTGTTTTTT. Residues: CASSSGGVNEKLFF.

The V and J genes are TRBV5-1 and TRBJ1-4; 9 nucleotides agree with TRBD1. The junction had 10 bases not matched to a gene; V was cut back by 4 bases and J by 0 bases. CDR3 length equals 18 residues. The germline V gene has CDR1 SGHRS and CDR2 YFSETQ. The CDR3 nucleotides read TGCGCCAGCAGCGCGGGGACAGGGACGTTTTCAACTAATGAAAAACTGTTTTTT. Its protein is CASSAGTGTFSTNEKLFF.

This rearrangement joins TRBV9 to TRBJ1-5; D remains ambiguous. Between the trimmed V and J ends, which lost 0 bases and 2 bases, there was a span of 6 bases. CDR1 and CDR2 from the germline V gene are SGDLS and YYNGEE. This CDR3 contains 14 residues. CDR3 bases: TGTGCCAGCAGCGTAGGGTGGGGCAATCAGCCCCAGCATTTT. It encodes CASSVGWGNQPQHF.

The J gene is TRBJ2-1, the V gene TRBV6-2 or TRBV6-3; D is possibly TRBD1 (5 bases). V was cut by 2 bases and J by 0 bases, with 8 bases left in between. The germline V gene encodes CDR1 MNHEY and CDR2 SVGEGT. This CDR3 is 15 amino acids long. In nucleotides, the CDR3 is TGTGCCAGCAGTTACGGGGCCAGCTCCTACAATGAGCAGTTCTTC. This sequence encodes CASSYGASSYNEQFF.

CDR3 loop: CASSQEMQANYYGYTF. CDR3 in DNA: TGCGCCAGCAGCCAAGAAATGCAGGCAAACTACTATGGCTACACCTTC. This chain uses TRBV4-1 with TRBJ1-2; D remains unclear. This CDR3 comprises 16 residues. V gave up 0 bases and J gave up 3 bases, with 14 bases separating them. Germline V gene lookup returns CDR1 MGHRA and CDR2 YSYEKL.

The gene calls are TRBV5-6 and TRBJ2-5; tentative D call: TRBD2 (5 bases). This CDR3 spans 14 amino acids. Germline CDR1 is SGHDT and CDR2 is YYEEEE. V dropped 2 bases and J dropped 5 bases, with 13 bases sitting between them. The CDR3 region is CASSFGLGEETQYF. The CDR3 region has the DNA TGTGCCAGCAGCTTTGGGCTTGGGGAGGAGACCCAGTACTTC.

This chain uses TRBV27 with TRBJ1-6; D is unresolved. V was trimmed by 5 bases and J by 8 bases, leaving 7 bases between them. Looked up from germline, CDR1 is MNHEY and CDR2 is SMNVEV (reference sequence). This CDR3 has 12 amino acids. CDR3 residues: CASSDGYSPLHF. Written as DNA, the CDR3 is TGTGCCAGCAGTGACGGATATTCACCCCTCCACTTT.